This record looks at one TCR beta chain sequence and its context. The data derive from a study of blood T cell repertoires in COVID-19. Study overall: The United States, Italy and Spain provided the acute and convalescent COVID-19 samples. T cells, B-cell-depleted T cells, or PBMCs supplied cDNA or gDNA.

Germline assignment: CDR1 LGHDT and CDR2 YNNKEL (reference sequence). The V and J ends lost 3 bases and 4 bases respectively, with 10 bases between them. The CDR3 loop spans 13 amino acids. In the original analysis: The assay estimated nucleated cells by amplifying reference gene primers. Using immunoSEQ multiplex PCR, the repertoire was profiled, and TCRdb retains in-frame clones only, with some absent. V and J calls and clone size are copied from that table; D and trimming were computed from the DNA. This sample has about 180,000 clones, with 87% found just once. Sequenced sample: peripheral blood. The clonotype originates from a woman between 45 and 65 years old with acute or convalescent COVID-19. The chain carries TRBV3-1 (or the pseudogene TRBV3-2) and TRBJ2-7; a weak D match, TRBD2 (5 bases). In nucleotides, the CDR3 is TGTGCCAGCAGCCACGGGGTTAGGTACGAGCAGTACTTC. This encodes CASSHGVRYEQYF.